These 3 T cell receptor beta chains share one sample of origin, sequenced in a study of blood T cell repertoires in COVID-19. Repertoires were generated with immunoSEQ multiplex PCR, while TCRdb's copy carries only in-frame clones and drops some. The sample carries around 75,000 clones, about 88% recorded once. Sequenced input: peripheral blood. The receptor set was obtained from a human donor in a cohort sampled during active COVID-19.

This chain connects TRBV4-2 to TRBJ2-6, with D possibly TRBD1 on 5 matching bases. Per germline, CDR1 LGHNA and CDR2 YNFKEQ. This CDR3 is 16 amino acids long. Deletions cut 3 bases from V and 0 bases from J, with 9 bases between. CDR3 nucleotides: TGTGCCAGCAGCCAGCGCAGGGACTCTGGGGCCAACGTCCTGACTTTC. It translates to CASSQRRDSGANVLTF.

The rearrangement links TRBV12-5 to TRBJ1-6; D is possibly TRBD1 (5 bases). CDR3 size: 13 residues. The V gene lost 6 bases and the J gene lost 9 bases, with 12 bases spanning the gap. The germline V gene encodes CDR1 LGHNT and CDR2 FRNRAP. For the CDR3, the DNA is TGTGCTAGTGGCGCCACAACAGGTTCACCCCTCCACTTT. This codes for CASGATTGSPLHF. The variable domain in full, completed from reference TRBV12-5 and TRBJ1-6, reads DARVTQTPRHKVTEMGQEVTMRCQPILGHNTVFWYRQTMMQGLELLAYFRNRAPLDDSGMPKDRFSAEMPDATLATLKIQPSEPRDSAVYFCASGATTGSPLHFGNGTRLTVT.

This sequence joins TRBV9 and TRBJ1-2; no clear D gene. CDR1 SGDLS and CDR2 YYNGEE come from the germline V gene. Trimming cost V 2 bases and J 12 bases, with 11 bases left between them. This CDR3 region has 11 residues. The CDR3 DNA is TGTGCCAGCAGCGTTAACGGGGTGAACACCTTC. Its translation: CASSVNGVNTF.